This TCR beta chain was observed in a study of T cells in Graves' hyperthyroidism and ophthalmopathy. This clonotype was detected a few times. Amplification of TCR beta CDR3 regions used RNA as the template. First-round RT-PCR targeting the TCR CDR3 was performed with the HTBI primer set. TCRdb reanalysed the multiplex PCR reads using MiXCR and keeps one entry per CDR3 protein. The data show some 770,000 distinct CDR3 sequences, about a sixth seen once. Every diagnosis used clinical symptoms, serum thyroxine and TRAb, thyroid ultrasound and orbital computed tomography. PBMCs were collected from an approximately 10 ml volume of fresh peripheral blood. V was pared by 7 bases and J by 1 base, with 11 bases between. This CDR3 contains 13 residues. CDR1 is MDHEN, CDR2 SYDVKM, per germline.

The sequenced sample consisted of blood. This receptor was obtained from a man between 18 and 35 years old with Graves' hyperthyroidism. This sequence joins TRBV28 and TRBJ2-7; D is undetermined. The DNA of the CDR3 is TGTGCCAGCACCCAAACGAGTTCCTACGAGCAGTACTTC. Translated, it gives CASTQTSSYEQYF.